This note documents a single T cell receptor beta chain sequence. The V gene's germline CDR1 is MNHNS and CDR2 SASEGT. V was clipped by 3 bases and J by 2 bases, with 15 bases between them. The CDR3 has 16 amino acids. The sample's time point: newly diagnosed GD, antithyroid drugs for less than 3 months. Extracted PBMC RNA gave rise to the TCR library. Sequencing libraries for TCR beta were prepared with iRepertoire HTBI primers and Arm-PCR of CDR3 regions. TCRdb re-derived calls from the multiplex PCR reads in MiXCR, one entry per CDR3 protein. The data contain about 540,000 distinct CDR3 sequences, roughly 13% of them singletons. This sample was taken from a study of regulatory T cells in long-lasting Graves disease. This same sample was also part of a study on T cells in Graves' hyperthyroidism and ophthalmopathy.

The TCR was taken from a man between 25 and 39 years old with Graves disease. Sequenced material: peripheral blood mononuclear cells (PBMCs), taken at new diagnosis, from a patient treated with antithyroid drugs. This rearrangement joins TRBV6-1 to TRBJ2-3; D uncertain. The CDR3 here is CASSEWGLGFTDTQYF. The CDR3 nucleotides are TGTGCCAGCAGTGAGTGGGGTCTTGGGTTCACAGATACGCAGTATTTT.